This T cell receptor (beta chain) was captured by sequencing in a study of blood T cell repertoires in COVID-19. The protocol was immunoSEQ multiplex PCR, while the TCRdb copy is restricted to in-frame clones and leaves out a portion. The sample lists some 100,000 clones, approximately 90% occurring once. V was cut by 0 bases and J by 2 bases, with 9 bases left in between. Germline V gives CDR1 SGHRS, CDR2 YFSETQ. The CDR3 contains 14 residues. The chain links TRBV5-1 to TRBJ2-7; D is uncertain. This TCR was sampled from a woman of 80 years or more with active COVID-19. Specimen: peripheral blood. CDR3 nucleotides: TGCGCCAGCAGCTTGGCAGGAAGAGCCTACGAGCAGTACTTC. It translates to CASSLAGRAYEQYF.